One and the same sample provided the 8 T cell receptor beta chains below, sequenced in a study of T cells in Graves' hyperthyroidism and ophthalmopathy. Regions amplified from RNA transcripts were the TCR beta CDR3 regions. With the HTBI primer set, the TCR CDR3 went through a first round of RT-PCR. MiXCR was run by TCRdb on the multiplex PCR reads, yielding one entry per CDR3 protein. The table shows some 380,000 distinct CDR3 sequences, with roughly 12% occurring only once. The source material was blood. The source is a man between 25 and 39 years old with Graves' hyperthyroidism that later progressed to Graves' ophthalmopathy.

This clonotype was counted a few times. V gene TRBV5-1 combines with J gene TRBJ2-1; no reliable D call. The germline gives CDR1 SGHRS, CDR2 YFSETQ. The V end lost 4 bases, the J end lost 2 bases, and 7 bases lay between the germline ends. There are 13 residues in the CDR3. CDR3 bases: TGCGCCAGCAGCCCTTCCACCTACAATGAGCAGTTCTTC. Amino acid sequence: CASSPSTYNEQFF. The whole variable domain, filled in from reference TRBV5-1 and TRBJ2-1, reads KAGVTQTPRYLIKTRGQQVTLSCSPISGHRSVSWYQQTPGQGLQFLFEYFSETQRNKGNFPGRFSGRQFSNSRSEMNVSTLELGDSALYLCASSPSTYNEQFFGPGTRLTVL.

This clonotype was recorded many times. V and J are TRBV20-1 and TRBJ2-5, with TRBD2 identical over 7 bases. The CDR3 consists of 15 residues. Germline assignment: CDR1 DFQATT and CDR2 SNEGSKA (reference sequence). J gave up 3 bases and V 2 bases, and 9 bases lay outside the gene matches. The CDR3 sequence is CSARYGLVWEETQYF. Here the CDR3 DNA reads TGCAGTGCTAGATACGGACTAGTTTGGGAAGAGACCCAGTACTTC.

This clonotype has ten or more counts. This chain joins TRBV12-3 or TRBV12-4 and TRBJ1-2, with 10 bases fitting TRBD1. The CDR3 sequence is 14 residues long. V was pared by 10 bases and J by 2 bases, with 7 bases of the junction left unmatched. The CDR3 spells CATKPGQGNYGYTF. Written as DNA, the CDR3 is TGTGCCACCAAACCGGGACAGGGGAACTATGGCTACACCTTC.

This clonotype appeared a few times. CDR3 protein: CASSQAGGGPLNGELFF. The CDR3 coding sequence is TGTGCCAGCAGCCAAGCCGGCGGGGGGCCCCTCAACGGGGAGCTGTTTTTT. The V and J genes are TRBV14 and TRBJ2-2, with 8 bases matching TRBD2. Trimming at V came to 1 base and at J to 7 bases, leaving 11 bases not matched to a gene. The CDR3 totals 17 residues. Germline V CDR1 and CDR2: SGHDN, FVKESK.

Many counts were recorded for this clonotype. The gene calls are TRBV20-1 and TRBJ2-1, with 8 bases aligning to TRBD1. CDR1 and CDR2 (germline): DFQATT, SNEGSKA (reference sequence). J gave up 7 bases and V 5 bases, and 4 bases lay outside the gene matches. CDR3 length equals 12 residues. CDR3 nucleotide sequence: TGCAGTGCTGGACAGGGAAGGAATGAGCAGTTCTTC. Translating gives CSAGQGRNEQFF.

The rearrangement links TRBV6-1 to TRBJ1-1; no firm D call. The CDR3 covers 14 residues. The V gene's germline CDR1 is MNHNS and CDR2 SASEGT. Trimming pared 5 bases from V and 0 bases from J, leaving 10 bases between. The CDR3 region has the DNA TGTGCCAGCAGTCCCCTTGCGGTGAACACTGAAGCTTTCTTT. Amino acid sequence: CASSPLAVNTEAFF.

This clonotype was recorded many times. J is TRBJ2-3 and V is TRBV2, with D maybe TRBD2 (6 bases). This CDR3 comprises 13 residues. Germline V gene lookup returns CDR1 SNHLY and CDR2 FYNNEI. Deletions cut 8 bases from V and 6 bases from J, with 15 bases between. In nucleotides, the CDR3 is TGTGCCAGCCGTAGGAGGGTAGGGGATACGCAGTATTTT. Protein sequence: CASRRRVGDTQYF.

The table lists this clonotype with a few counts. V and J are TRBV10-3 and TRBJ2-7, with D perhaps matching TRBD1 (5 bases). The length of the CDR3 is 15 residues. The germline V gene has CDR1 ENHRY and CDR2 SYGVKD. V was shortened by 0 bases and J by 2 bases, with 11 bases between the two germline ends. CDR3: CAISESVTEPYEQYF. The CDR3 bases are TGTGCCATCAGTGAGTCGGTGACAGAACCCTACGAGCAGTACTTC.